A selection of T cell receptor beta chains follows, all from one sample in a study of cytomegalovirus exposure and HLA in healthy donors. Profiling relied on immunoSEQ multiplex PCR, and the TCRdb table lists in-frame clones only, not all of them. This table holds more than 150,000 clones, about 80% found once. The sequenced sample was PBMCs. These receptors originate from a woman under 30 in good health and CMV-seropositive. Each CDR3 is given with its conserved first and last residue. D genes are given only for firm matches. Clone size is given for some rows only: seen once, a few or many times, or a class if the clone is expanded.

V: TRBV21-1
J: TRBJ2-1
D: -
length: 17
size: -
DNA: TGTGCCACCCCGACATGTAGCGGGGGGCTCTCCTACAATGAGCAGTTCTTC
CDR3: CATPTCSGGLSYNEQFF

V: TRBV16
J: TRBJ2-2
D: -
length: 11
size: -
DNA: TGTGCCAGCAGCCCGCAGTCTGAGCTGTTTTTT
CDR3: CASSPQSELFF

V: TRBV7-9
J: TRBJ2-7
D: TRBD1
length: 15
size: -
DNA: TGTGCCAGCAGCCTCCCGACAGGGGGGCTGTACGAGCAGTACTTC
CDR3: CASSLPTGGLYEQYF

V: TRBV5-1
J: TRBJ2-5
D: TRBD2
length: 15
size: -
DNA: TGCGCCAGCAGCCCGGGGACTAGCGTGGTAGAGACCCAGTACTTC
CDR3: CASSPGTSVVETQYF

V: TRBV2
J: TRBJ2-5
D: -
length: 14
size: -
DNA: TGTGCCAGCAGTGAAATTTCCGGGGATGAGACCCAGTACTTC
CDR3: CASSEISGDETQYF

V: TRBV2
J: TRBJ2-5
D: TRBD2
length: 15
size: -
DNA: TGTGCCAGCAGTATAGCGGGGGGGTACCAAGAGACCCAGTACTTC
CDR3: CASSIAGGYQETQYF

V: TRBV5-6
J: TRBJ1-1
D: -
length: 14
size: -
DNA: TGTGCCAGCAGCTTAGGGGCTCGGAACACTGAAGCTTTCTTT
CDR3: CASSLGARNTEAFF

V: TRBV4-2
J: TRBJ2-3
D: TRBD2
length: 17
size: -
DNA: TGTGCCAGCAGCCTTCTGACTAGCGGGGGGACCACAGATACGCAGTATTTT
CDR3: CASSLLTSGGTTDTQYF

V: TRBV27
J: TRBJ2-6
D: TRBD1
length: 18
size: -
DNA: TGTGCCAGCAGTCAACTCGGACAGGGGCGGTCTGGGGCCAACGTCCTGACTTTC
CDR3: CASSQLGQGRSGANVLTF

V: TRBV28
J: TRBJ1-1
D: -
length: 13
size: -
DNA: TGTGCCAGCAGTCCCCCGGCAGGGCCCAAAGCTTTCTTT
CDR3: CASSPPAGPKAFF

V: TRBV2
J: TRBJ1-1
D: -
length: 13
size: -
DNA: TGTGCCAGCAGTGAAACAGGGATCAGTGAAGCTTTCTTT
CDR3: CASSETGISEAFF

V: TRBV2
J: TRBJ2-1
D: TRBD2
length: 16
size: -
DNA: TGTGCCAGCGACCAGCACCCTAGCGGGGGGATAAATGAGCAGTTCTTC
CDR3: CASDQHPSGGINEQFF

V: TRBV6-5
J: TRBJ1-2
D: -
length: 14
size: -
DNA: TGTGCCAGCAGGGGAACCGGGACTCTCTATGGCTACACCTTC
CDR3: CASRGTGTLYGYTF

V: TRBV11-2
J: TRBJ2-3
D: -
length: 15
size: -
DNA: TGTGCCAGCAGCTTAGGGGGGGATGCGGGAGATACGCAGTATTTT
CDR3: CASSLGGDAGDTQYF

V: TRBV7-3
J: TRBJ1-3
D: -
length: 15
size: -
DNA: TGTGCCAGCAGCACCGCAGGGCTTCAAGGAAACACCATATATTTT
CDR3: CASSTAGLQGNTIYF

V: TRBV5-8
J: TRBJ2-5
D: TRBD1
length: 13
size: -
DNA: TGTGCCAGCAGTCCGGACAGGGAGGAGACCCAGTACTTC
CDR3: CASSPDREETQYF

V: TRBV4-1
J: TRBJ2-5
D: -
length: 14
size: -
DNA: TGCGCCAGCAGCCCTTCTTCTAGATTAGAGACCCAGTACTTC
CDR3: CASSPSSRLETQYF

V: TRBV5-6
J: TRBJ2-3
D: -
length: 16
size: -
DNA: TGTGCCAGCAGCAGCGAGTTGGGCAGGGTTGGAGATACGCAGTATTTT
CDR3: CASSSELGRVGDTQYF

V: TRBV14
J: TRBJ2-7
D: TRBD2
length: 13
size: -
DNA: TGTGCCAGCAGCCCTAGCGGGGTCTACGAGCAGTACTTC
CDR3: CASSPSGVYEQYF

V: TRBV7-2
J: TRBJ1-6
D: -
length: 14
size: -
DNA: TGTGCCAGCAGCTTTCGCCGAGGGAATTCACCCCTCCACTTT
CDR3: CASSFRRGNSPLHF

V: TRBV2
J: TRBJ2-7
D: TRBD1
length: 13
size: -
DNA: TGTGCCAGCAGGGTACAGGGGGTCCACGAGCAGTACTTC
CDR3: CASRVQGVHEQYF

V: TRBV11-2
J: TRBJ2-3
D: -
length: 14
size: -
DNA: TGTGCCAGCAGCAGAGTGGTCCACACAGATACGCAGTATTTT
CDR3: CASSRVVHTDTQYF

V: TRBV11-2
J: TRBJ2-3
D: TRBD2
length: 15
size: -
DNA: TGTGCCAGCAGCTTAGTGGGGGGGAGCACAGATACGCAGTATTTT
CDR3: CASSLVGGSTDTQYF

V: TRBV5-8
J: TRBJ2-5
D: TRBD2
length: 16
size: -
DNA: TGTGCCAGCAGTCCGGGACTAGCGGGCCCCCAAGAGACCCAGTACTTC
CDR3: CASSPGLAGPQETQYF

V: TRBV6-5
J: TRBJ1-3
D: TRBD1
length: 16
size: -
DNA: TGTGCCAGCAGTTTAACGACAGGGTGGTCTGGAAACACCATATATTTT
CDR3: CASSLTTGWSGNTIYF

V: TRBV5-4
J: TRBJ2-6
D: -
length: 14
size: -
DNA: TGTGCCAGCAGCTCCCTAGGTGGGGCCAACGTCCTGACTTTC
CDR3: CASSSLGGANVLTF

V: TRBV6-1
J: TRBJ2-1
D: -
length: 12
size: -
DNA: TGTGCCAGCACCCTACCTAGCGCCCCGCAGTTCTTC
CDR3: CASTLPSAPQFF

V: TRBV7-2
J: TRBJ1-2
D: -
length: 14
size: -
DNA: TGTGCCAGCAGCTTACGTCAGGATAACTATGGCTACACCTTC
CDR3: CASSLRQDNYGYTF

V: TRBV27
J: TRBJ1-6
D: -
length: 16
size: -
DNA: TGTGCCAGCAGTTTAGAGGGAGCAAAAAGGGCTTCACCCCTCCACTTT
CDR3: CASSLEGAKRASPLHF

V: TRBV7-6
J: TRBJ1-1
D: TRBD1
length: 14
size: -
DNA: TGTGCCAGCAGCCCCCGGGACAGCGACACTGAAGCTTTCTTT
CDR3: CASSPRDSDTEAFF

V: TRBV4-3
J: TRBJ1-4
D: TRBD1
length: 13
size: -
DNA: TGCGCCAGCAGCCATCGACAGGGCGAAAAACTGTTTTTT
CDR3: CASSHRQGEKLFF

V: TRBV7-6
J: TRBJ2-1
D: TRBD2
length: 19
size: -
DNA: TGTGCCAGCAGCGGCTGGTGGGCGGGGGGGCCCAATCGTAACAATGAGCAGTTCTTC
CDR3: CASSGWWAGGPNRNNEQFF

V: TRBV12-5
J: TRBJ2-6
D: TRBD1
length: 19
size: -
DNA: TGTGCTAGTGGTTCGTACCCGGGACAGGGGGGTCCCGGGGCCAACGTCCTGACTTTC
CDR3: CASGSYPGQGGPGANVLTF

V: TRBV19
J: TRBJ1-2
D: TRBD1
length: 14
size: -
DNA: TGTGCCAGTAGTCCCGGGACAGGGTCCTATGGCTACACCTTC
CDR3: CASSPGTGSYGYTF

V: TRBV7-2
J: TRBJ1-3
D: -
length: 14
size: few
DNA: TGTGCCAGCAGCACCCCAGGGCCCGGAAACACCATATATTTT
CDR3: CASSTPGPGNTIYF

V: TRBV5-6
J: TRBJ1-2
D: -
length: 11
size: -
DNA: TGTGCCAGCAGCCCGGGGTATGGCTACACCTTC
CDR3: CASSPGYGYTF

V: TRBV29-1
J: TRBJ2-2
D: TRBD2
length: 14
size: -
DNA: TGCAGCGTGACCCGGGCGGGGGACACCGGGGAGCTGTTTTTT
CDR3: CSVTRAGDTGELFF

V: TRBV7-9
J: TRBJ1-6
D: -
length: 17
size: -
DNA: TGTGCCAGCAGCCCACTCGCAGCTAGCTCCTATAATTCACCCCTCCACTTT
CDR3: CASSPLAASSYNSPLHF

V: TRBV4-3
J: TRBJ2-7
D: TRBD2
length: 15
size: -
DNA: TGCGCCAGCAGCCAAGGAGAGCGGGGGAGCTACGAGCAGTACTTC
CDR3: CASSQGERGSYEQYF

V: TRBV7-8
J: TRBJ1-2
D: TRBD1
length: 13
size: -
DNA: TGTGCCAGCAGTTTTACAGGGGGCGATGGCTACACCTTC
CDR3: CASSFTGGDGYTF

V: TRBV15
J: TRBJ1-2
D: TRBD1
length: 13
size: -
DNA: TGTGCCACCAGCAGTCAGGGGGCAGGTGGCTACACCTTC
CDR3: CATSSQGAGGYTF

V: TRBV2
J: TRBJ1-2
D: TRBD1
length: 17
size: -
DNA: TGTGCCAGCAGTTTCCAGGGGGCGGTTCCGCCGGTCTATGGCTACACCTTC
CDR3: CASSFQGAVPPVYGYTF